Listed below are T cell receptor beta chains from one sample, sequenced in a study of Ad26.COV2.S vaccination and SARS-CoV-2 variants. The repertoire was sequenced with immunoSEQ multiplex PCR; TCRdb's copy has only in-frame clones and lacks some. This sample carries roughly 700,000 clones, approximately 88% of them seen once, and the ten largest clones take around 1.5%. Source: peripheral blood, taken in a trial of Ad26.COV2.S vaccine versus placebo. Receptors were obtained from a person between 18 and 65 years old who received the Ad26.COV2.S COVID-19 vaccine or a placebo. Both conserved end residues are part of each CDR3. The D gene is left open where the match is weak. Where a row states a size, it is once, few, many or the class of an expanded clone; other rows omit it.

D gene,clone size,V gene,J gene,CDR3 DNA,CDR3 protein
NA,NA,TRBV6-5,TRBJ2-7,TGTGCCAGCACTACAGGCTCTCTCGGGTACTACGAGCAGTACTTC,CASTTGSLGYYEQYF
NA,once,TRBV3-1/TRBV3-2,TRBJ1-1,TGTGCCAGCAGCCAAGATCTCGGCAGGGTGAACACTGAAGCTTTCTTT,CASSQDLGRVNTEAFF
TRBD1,NA,TRBV18,TRBJ2-5,TGTGCCAGCTCAGCTGGGACAGGGGGCGCGGAGACCCAGTACTTC,CASSAGTGGAETQYF
NA,NA,TRBV29-1,TRBJ1-5,TGCAGCGTTGCCCGGACATCGACAGAACCCCAGCATTTT,CSVARTSTEPQHF
TRBD1,NA,TRBV7-8,TRBJ1-1,TGTGCCAGCAGCTTAGTCCCTCGGGACAGGGGGACATGGACTGAAGCTTTCTTT,CASSLVPRDRGTWTEAFF
TRBD2,NA,TRBV6-2/TRBV6-3,TRBJ2-3,TGTGCCAGCAGTGAGGACTTCGGACTAGCGGGGGATACGCAGTATTTT,CASSEDFGLAGDTQYF
TRBD1,NA,TRBV7-2,TRBJ1-2,TGTGCCAGCAGCTCGCCGGACAGGGCTTCAGGCGGCTACACCTTC,CASSSPDRASGGYTF
NA,NA,TRBV27,TRBJ1-4,TGTGCCAGCAGTTTGAAACCAACTCTATGGGGGTTCGAAAATGAAAAACTGTTTTTT,CASSLKPTLWGFENEKLFF
TRBD1,NA,TRBV3-1/TRBV3-2,TRBJ2-6,TGTGCCAGCAGCCAAGAAGGACAGGTTGCTGGGGCCAACGTCCTGACTTTC,CASSQEGQVAGANVLTF
NA,NA,TRBV29-1,TRBJ1-2,TGCAGCGTTGATAGGGAGGACTATGGCTACACCTTC,CSVDREDYGYTF
TRBD1,NA,TRBV7-6,TRBJ2-7,TGTGCCAGCAGCTTGGAACAGGGGTACTACGAGCAGTACTTC,CASSLEQGYYEQYF
NA,NA,TRBV6-4,TRBJ2-1,TGTGCCAGCAGTGACCGAACTAGGACCCCCAGGGGTGAGCAGTTCTTC,CASSDRTRTPRGEQFF
NA,NA,TRBV3-1/TRBV3-2,TRBJ2-1,TGTGCCAGCAGCCACGGGACAAGGGGTCACAATGAGCAGTTCTTC,CASSHGTRGHNEQFF
NA,NA,TRBV18,TRBJ2-7,TGTGCCAGCTCATCTACGGTTACCTACGAGCAGTACTTC,CASSSTVTYEQYF
NA,NA,TRBV18,TRBJ1-3,TGTGCCAGCTCACAAGGGACATCCTCCAGCTCTGGAAACACCATATATTTT,CASSQGTSSSSGNTIYF
NA,NA,TRBV27,TRBJ2-3,TGTGCCAGCATCAATTTAGGGGGAGTAGGCACAGATACGCAGTATTTT,CASINLGGVGTDTQYF
NA,NA,TRBV30,TRBJ1-5,TGTGCCTGGACCCTCGCGGGTAGCAATCAGCCCCAGCATTTT,CAWTLAGSNQPQHF
TRBD1,NA,TRBV5-4,TRBJ1-1,TGTGCCAGCAGCGTGGACAGGGGGCCGACTGAAGCTTTCTTT,CASSVDRGPTEAFF
NA,NA,TRBV29-1,TRBJ2-5,TGCAGCGTTGCTTACGGGGAGACCCAGTACTTC,CSVAYGETQYF
TRBD2,NA,TRBV24-1,TRBJ2-3,TGTGCCACCAAGGGACTAGCGGGAGATCTAGATACGCAGTATTTT,CATKGLAGDLDTQYF
NA,NA,TRBV19,TRBJ2-3,TGTGCCAGTAGTGAGGAACCTAGCACAGATACGCAGTATTTT,CASSEEPSTDTQYF
TRBD1,NA,TRBV18,TRBJ2-1,TGTGCCAGCTCACCAGGGGCTAAGGGGGCGAACTTGGAGGAGCAGTTCTTC,CASSPGAKGANLEEQFF
NA,once,TRBV7-2,TRBJ1-6,TGTGCCAGCAGCTTGGTTGACTATAATTCACCCCTCCACTTT,CASSLVDYNSPLHF
NA,NA,TRBV19,TRBJ2-2,TGTGCCAGTAGTCGAGGGGCCATGGACACCGGGGAGCTGTTTTTT,CASSRGAMDTGELFF
TRBD2,NA,TRBV6-5,TRBJ2-1,TGTGCCAGCAGACTCACGGGACTAGCGGTCAATGAGCAGTTCTTC,CASRLTGLAVNEQFF
NA,NA,TRBV29-1,TRBJ1-5,TGCAGCGTTGAAGATTCGGGGGGCAGGGGTCAGCCCCAGCATTTT,CSVEDSGGRGQPQHF
TRBD1,NA,TRBV24-1,TRBJ2-6,TGTGCCCCCGTACCGGGACAGATACACCCTGGGGCCAACGTCCTGACTTTC,CAPVPGQIHPGANVLTF
TRBD1,NA,TRBV6-5,TRBJ1-1,TGTGCCAGCAGTCGACAGGGTAATGGAGGCACTGAAGCTTTCTTT,CASSRQGNGGTEAFF
NA,NA,TRBV30,TRBJ2-1,TGTGCCGGTTGGGTCCCATACAATGAGCAGTTCTTC,CAGWVPYNEQFF
NA,few,TRBV6-6,TRBJ1-2,TGTGCCAGCAGTTACGTCGGGGGTTGGGGCTATGGCTACACCTTC,CASSYVGGWGYGYTF
TRBD1,NA,TRBV13,TRBJ1-3,TGTGCCAGCAGCCCAGGACAGGGGGTGGATATTGGAAACACCATATATTTT,CASSPGQGVDIGNTIYF